A selection of T cell receptor beta chains follows, all from one sample in a study of blood T cell repertoires in COVID-19. Measured with immunoSEQ multiplex PCR; TCRdb has only the in-frame clones, and not every one. The table shows approximately 200,000 clones, with approximately 85% occurring only once. The sample consisted of PBMCs or T cells enriched from blood (not recorded which). These receptors all come from a man aged 35-49 years who had recovered from COVID-19. CDR3s include the opening cysteine and the closing phenylalanine or tryptophan. Fields, in order: clone size, J gene, D gene, V gene, CDR3 DNA, CDR3 protein. D genes are given only for firm matches. Clone size is given for some rows only: seen once, a few or many times, or a class if the clone is expanded.

clone size: -
J gene: TRBJ2-1
D gene: TRBD1
V gene: TRBV13
CDR3 DNA: TGTGCCAGCAGCTTAGAACGTGGGACAGGGGGCGGTGAGCAGTTCTTC
CDR3 protein: CASSLERGTGGGEQFF

clone size: -
J gene: TRBJ1-5
D gene: -
V gene: TRBV30
CDR3 DNA: TGTGCCTGGAGTGTACTGGGAGGGAATCAGCCCCAGCATTTT
CDR3 protein: CAWSVLGGNQPQHF

clone size: -
J gene: TRBJ1-1
D gene: -
V gene: TRBV7-8
CDR3 DNA: TGTGCCAGCAGCGCGGGACCTTACGGAGGAGCTTTCTTT
CDR3 protein: CASSAGPYGGAFF

clone size: -
J gene: TRBJ2-2
D gene: TRBD2
V gene: TRBV5-1
CDR3 DNA: TGCGCCAGCAGCTCCTGGACTAGCGGGAGTTCCGGGGAGCTGTTTTTT
CDR3 protein: CASSSWTSGSSGELFF

clone size: -
J gene: TRBJ2-3
D gene: TRBD1
V gene: TRBV5-1
CDR3 DNA: TGCGCCAGCAGGCCGCAGGGGGCTGTCACAGATACGCAGTATTTT
CDR3 protein: CASRPQGAVTDTQYF

clone size: once
J gene: TRBJ1-2
D gene: -
V gene: TRBV2
CDR3 DNA: TGTGCCAGCAGGCCCACAGGGAGCCCCCTCTATGGCTACACCTTC
CDR3 protein: CASRPTGSPLYGYTF

clone size: few
J gene: TRBJ1-5
D gene: TRBD1
V gene: TRBV6-2/TRBV6-3
CDR3 DNA: TGTGCCAGCAGTTATGGTTACCGGGGAGCCGGACAGGGATACAATCAGCCCCAGCATTTT
CDR3 protein: CASSYGYRGAGQGYNQPQHF

clone size: -
J gene: TRBJ2-1
D gene: TRBD2
V gene: TRBV5-4
CDR3 DNA: TGTGCCAGCAGCTTGCCGGGACTAGCATACAATGAGCAGTTCTTC
CDR3 protein: CASSLPGLAYNEQFF

clone size: -
J gene: TRBJ2-1
D gene: TRBD1
V gene: TRBV6-5
CDR3 DNA: TGTGCCAGCAACCGGGACAGGGGACGATATGAGCAGTTCTTC
CDR3 protein: CASNRDRGRYEQFF

clone size: -
J gene: TRBJ2-7
D gene: -
V gene: TRBV10-3
CDR3 DNA: TGTGCCATTGAGGGGCAGGGGTCGGGGGAGCAGTACTTC
CDR3 protein: CAIEGQGSGEQYF

clone size: -
J gene: TRBJ2-2
D gene: -
V gene: TRBV6-1
CDR3 DNA: TGTGCCAGCAGTGACAGGCAAAGGACCGGGGAGCTGTTTTTT
CDR3 protein: CASSDRQRTGELFF

clone size: -
J gene: TRBJ1-1
D gene: -
V gene: TRBV27
CDR3 DNA: TGTGCCAGCAGCAATTCCGACGGGGGAGTTGAAGCTTTCTTT
CDR3 protein: CASSNSDGGVEAFF

clone size: -
J gene: TRBJ1-5
D gene: -
V gene: TRBV7-2
CDR3 DNA: TGTGCCAGCAGCTTACCAGGAACCCATCAGCCCCAGCATTTT
CDR3 protein: CASSLPGTHQPQHF

clone size: -
J gene: TRBJ1-1
D gene: -
V gene: TRBV7-9
CDR3 DNA: TGTGCCAGCAGCTGGGGGGGGAACACTGAAGCTTTCTTT
CDR3 protein: CASSWGGNTEAFF

clone size: -
J gene: TRBJ1-1
D gene: TRBD1
V gene: TRBV30
CDR3 DNA: TGTGCCTGGAGTGTGGGGGACAGGGTTGCTCTCTTT
CDR3 protein: CAWSVGDRVALF

clone size: -
J gene: TRBJ1-2
D gene: -
V gene: TRBV5-1
CDR3 DNA: TGCGCCAGCAGATTGGGGCAGGGGAGAAGTGGCTACACCTTC
CDR3 protein: CASRLGQGRSGYTF

clone size: few
J gene: TRBJ2-7
D gene: -
V gene: TRBV20-1
CDR3 DNA: TGCAGTGCTAGTCTTCGGGGCGAGCAGTACTTC
CDR3 protein: CSASLRGEQYF

clone size: -
J gene: TRBJ1-3
D gene: -
V gene: TRBV27
CDR3 DNA: TGTGCCAGCAGGGACAGCGGTGGAAACACCATATATTTT
CDR3 protein: CASRDSGGNTIYF

clone size: -
J gene: TRBJ2-7
D gene: -
V gene: TRBV30
CDR3 DNA: TGTGCCTGGGGAGTAGACAACTCCTACGAGCAGTACTTC
CDR3 protein: CAWGVDNSYEQYF

clone size: -
J gene: TRBJ1-5
D gene: -
V gene: TRBV9
CDR3 DNA: TGTGCCAGCAGCGTAGCTGCAGAACAGCCCCAGCATTTT
CDR3 protein: CASSVAAEQPQHF

clone size: once
J gene: TRBJ2-1
D gene: TRBD1
V gene: TRBV5-8
CDR3 DNA: TGTGCCAGCGAGCGAGACAGGGCCTACAATGAGCAGTTCTTC
CDR3 protein: CASERDRAYNEQFF

clone size: -
J gene: TRBJ2-2
D gene: TRBD1
V gene: TRBV5-1
CDR3 DNA: TGCGCCAGCAGGGAAACAGGGGGCACCGGGGAGCTGTTTTTT
CDR3 protein: CASRETGGTGELFF

clone size: -
J gene: TRBJ2-5
D gene: -
V gene: TRBV19
CDR3 DNA: TGTGCCAGTAGTACAAACAGGGCGCCCGCGGTAGGAGTTGAAGAGACCCAGTACTTC
CDR3 protein: CASSTNRAPAVGVEETQYF

clone size: -
J gene: TRBJ1-2
D gene: -
V gene: TRBV28
CDR3 DNA: TGTGCCAGCAGTTCGGTGTCCGAGAGCCTTGCGGGTGGCTACACCTTC
CDR3 protein: CASSSVSESLAGGYTF

clone size: -
J gene: TRBJ2-3
D gene: TRBD2
V gene: TRBV18
CDR3 DNA: TGTGCCAGCTCACCACCGTCGCTAGCGGCAGATACGCAGTATTTT
CDR3 protein: CASSPPSLAADTQYF

clone size: once
J gene: TRBJ1-3
D gene: -
V gene: TRBV28
CDR3 DNA: TGTGCCAGCCGCCTTCCCGGGGTTAGAAGCACCATATATTTT
CDR3 protein: CASRLPGVRSTIYF

clone size: -
J gene: TRBJ1-1
D gene: -
V gene: TRBV5-6
CDR3 DNA: TGTGCCAGCAGCTTCTTCCAGAGGATGAACACTGAAGCTTTCTTT
CDR3 protein: CASSFFQRMNTEAFF

clone size: -
J gene: TRBJ2-1
D gene: -
V gene: TRBV13
CDR3 DNA: TGTGCCAGCAGCTCACTTGGTGAGCAGTTCTTC
CDR3 protein: CASSSLGEQFF

clone size: -
J gene: TRBJ2-7
D gene: -
V gene: TRBV10-3
CDR3 DNA: TGTGCCATTAAATATGAGGATGCCTACGAGCAGTACTTC
CDR3 protein: CAIKYEDAYEQYF

clone size: -
J gene: TRBJ1-2
D gene: TRBD1
V gene: TRBV6-6
CDR3 DNA: TGTGCCAGCAGTTACTCGACAGGGAACTATGGCTACACCTTC
CDR3 protein: CASSYSTGNYGYTF

clone size: -
J gene: TRBJ2-3
D gene: -
V gene: TRBV24-1
CDR3 DNA: TGTGCCACCAGTTACTTCGGTACGCAGTATTTT
CDR3 protein: CATSYFGTQYF

clone size: -
J gene: TRBJ1-1
D gene: -
V gene: TRBV7-3
CDR3 DNA: TGTGCCAGCAGCGAGACAGTGAACACTGAAGCTTTCTTT
CDR3 protein: CASSETVNTEAFF

clone size: -
J gene: TRBJ1-2
D gene: TRBD1
V gene: TRBV5-1
CDR3 DNA: TGCGCCAGCAGTTGGAACGGACAGGCCGATTATGGCTACACCTTC
CDR3 protein: CASSWNGQADYGYTF

clone size: -
J gene: TRBJ1-1
D gene: TRBD1
V gene: TRBV15
CDR3 DNA: TGTGCCACCAGCAGAGCAGGGGGAAGCACTGAAGCTTTCTTT
CDR3 protein: CATSRAGGSTEAFF

clone size: -
J gene: TRBJ2-1
D gene: TRBD2
V gene: TRBV24-1
CDR3 DNA: TGTGCCACCAGTGATCCTGGGGAGGCGGGAGGTCTCGACAATGAGCAGTTCTTC
CDR3 protein: CATSDPGEAGGLDNEQFF

clone size: -
J gene: TRBJ1-4
D gene: -
V gene: TRBV5-1
CDR3 DNA: TGCGCCAGCAGCGACCCACAGGGAAGAAATGAAAAACTGTTTTTT
CDR3 protein: CASSDPQGRNEKLFF

clone size: -
J gene: TRBJ2-7
D gene: TRBD2
V gene: TRBV2
CDR3 DNA: TGTGCCAGCAGGGAGAGCGGGAGTGGTGAGCAGTACTTC
CDR3 protein: CASRESGSGEQYF

clone size: -
J gene: TRBJ1-4
D gene: -
V gene: TRBV7-2
CDR3 DNA: TGTGCCAGCAGCCATCCACAGTTTTCCAATGAAAAACTGTTTTTT
CDR3 protein: CASSHPQFSNEKLFF

clone size: once
J gene: TRBJ2-7
D gene: TRBD2
V gene: TRBV28
CDR3 DNA: TGTGCCAGCAGTTTCCCTACTAGCGGGATAAGCTACGAGCAGTACTTC
CDR3 protein: CASSFPTSGISYEQYF

clone size: -
J gene: TRBJ1-5
D gene: -
V gene: TRBV7-9
CDR3 DNA: TGTGCCAGCAGCTCGGGGGGGCGCAATCAGCCCCAGCATTTT
CDR3 protein: CASSSGGRNQPQHF

clone size: few
J gene: TRBJ1-1
D gene: -
V gene: TRBV27
CDR3 DNA: TGTGCCAGCAGTTTATGGTCCCGGGCAGGGGAAGATGAAGCTTTCTTT
CDR3 protein: CASSLWSRAGEDEAFF

clone size: -
J gene: TRBJ1-5
D gene: -
V gene: TRBV6-5
CDR3 DNA: TGTGCCAGCAGTTCCCGACAGGAAATATCGCCCCAGCATTTT
CDR3 protein: CASSSRQEISPQHF

clone size: few
J gene: TRBJ2-4
D gene: TRBD1
V gene: TRBV4-3
CDR3 DNA: TGCGCCAGCAGCCAAGAGGCAGGGGGATCCATTCAGTACTTC
CDR3 protein: CASSQEAGGSIQYF

clone size: -
J gene: TRBJ1-2
D gene: -
V gene: TRBV7-9
CDR3 DNA: TGTGCCAGCACCAAAGATGGGGGGGCGGATGGCTACACCTTC
CDR3 protein: CASTKDGGADGYTF

clone size: few
J gene: TRBJ1-2
D gene: -
V gene: TRBV3-1/TRBV3-2
CDR3 DNA: TGTGCCAGCAGCCAAAGAGAGGCTGGAGGCTACACCTTC
CDR3 protein: CASSQREAGGYTF

clone size: -
J gene: TRBJ2-2
D gene: TRBD1
V gene: TRBV28
CDR3 DNA: TGTGCCAGCAGTACGACAGGGCGCACCGGGGAGCTGTTTTTT
CDR3 protein: CASSTTGRTGELFF

clone size: once
J gene: TRBJ2-5
D gene: -
V gene: TRBV19
CDR3 DNA: TGTGCCAGTAGTATGTCCCCCCGGGGGCAAGAGACCCAGTACTTC
CDR3 protein: CASSMSPRGQETQYF

clone size: -
J gene: TRBJ1-1
D gene: -
V gene: TRBV18
CDR3 DNA: TGTGCCAGCTCACCATCCTCCCTCACTGAAGCTTTCTTT
CDR3 protein: CASSPSSLTEAFF

clone size: -
J gene: TRBJ1-1
D gene: TRBD1
V gene: TRBV2
CDR3 DNA: TGTGCCAGCCTCGGACAGGGAAACACTGAAGCTTTCTTT
CDR3 protein: CASLGQGNTEAFF

clone size: many
J gene: TRBJ1-5
D gene: TRBD1
V gene: TRBV18
CDR3 DNA: TGTGCCAGCTCAGGGACAGGACGCAGCAATCAGCCCCAGCATTTT
CDR3 protein: CASSGTGRSNQPQHF